The clone carrying this T cell receptor (beta chain) was detected ten times or more. Germline-derived CDR1 and CDR2 are GTSNPN and SVGIG (reference sequence). This CDR3 is 13 amino acids long. J was trimmed by 10 bases and V by 3 bases; bases with no gene match: 11. The investigators amplified TCR beta CDR3 regions from RNA transcripts. TCR CDR3 regions were first amplified by RT-PCR with HTBI primers. TCRdb itself ran the multiplex PCR reads through MiXCR, one entry per CDR3 protein. Among 550,000 to 650,000 distinct CDR3 sequences listed, about 15% were seen once. The data were taken from a study of T cells in Graves' hyperthyroidism and ophthalmopathy.

Sequenced sample: blood. The sequence was collected from a woman aged 30 to 39 with Graves' hyperthyroidism that later progressed to Graves' ophthalmopathy. The chain has TRBV30 and TRBJ1-1; 7 bases align to TRBD1. CDR3 coding DNA: TGTGCCTGGAGCCCACAGGGGCCTCTCTCAGCTTTCTTT. This encodes CAWSPQGPLSAFF.